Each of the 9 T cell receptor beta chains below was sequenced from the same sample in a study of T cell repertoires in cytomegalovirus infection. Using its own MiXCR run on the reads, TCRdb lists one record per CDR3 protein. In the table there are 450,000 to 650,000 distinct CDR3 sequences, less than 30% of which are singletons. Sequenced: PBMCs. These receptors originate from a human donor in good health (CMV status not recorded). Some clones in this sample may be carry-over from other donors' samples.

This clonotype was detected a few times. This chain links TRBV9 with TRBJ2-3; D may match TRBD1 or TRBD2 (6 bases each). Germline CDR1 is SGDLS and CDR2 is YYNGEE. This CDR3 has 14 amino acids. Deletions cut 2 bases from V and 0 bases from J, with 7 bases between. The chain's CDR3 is CASSVGGSTDTQYF. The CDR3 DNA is TGTGCCAGCAGCGTCGGGGGCAGCACAGATACGCAGTATTTT.

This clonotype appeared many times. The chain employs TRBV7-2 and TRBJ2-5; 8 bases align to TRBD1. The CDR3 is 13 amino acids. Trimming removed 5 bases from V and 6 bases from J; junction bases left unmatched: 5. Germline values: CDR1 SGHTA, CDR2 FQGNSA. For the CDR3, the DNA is TGTGCCAGCAGCCCCGACAGGGGACAGACCCAGTACTTC. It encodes CASSPDRGQTQYF.

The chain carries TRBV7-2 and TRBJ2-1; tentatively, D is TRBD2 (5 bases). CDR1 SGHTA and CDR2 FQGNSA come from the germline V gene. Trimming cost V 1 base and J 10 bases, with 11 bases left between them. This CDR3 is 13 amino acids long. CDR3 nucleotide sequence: TGTGCCAGCAGCTTAGTATCCCCGGGAGAGCAGTTCTTC. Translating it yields CASSLVSPGEQFF.

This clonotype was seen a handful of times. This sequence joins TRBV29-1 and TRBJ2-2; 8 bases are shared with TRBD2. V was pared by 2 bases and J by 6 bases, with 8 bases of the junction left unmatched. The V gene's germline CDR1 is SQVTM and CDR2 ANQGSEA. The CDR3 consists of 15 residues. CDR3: CSVEITGGPSGELFF. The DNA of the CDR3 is TGCAGCGTTGAAATCACGGGAGGGCCATCCGGGGAGCTGTTTTTT.

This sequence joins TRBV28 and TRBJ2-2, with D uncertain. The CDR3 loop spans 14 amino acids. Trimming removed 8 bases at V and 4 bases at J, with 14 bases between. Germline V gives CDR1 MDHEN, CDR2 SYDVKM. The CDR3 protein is CASGPVAATGELFF. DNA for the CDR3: TGTGCCAGCGGCCCTGTGGCGGCCACCGGGGAGCTGTTTTTT.

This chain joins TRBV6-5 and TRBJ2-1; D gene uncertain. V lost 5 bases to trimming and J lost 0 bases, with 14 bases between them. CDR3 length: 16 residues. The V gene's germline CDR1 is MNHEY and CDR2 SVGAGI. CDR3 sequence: CASSTLRESSYNEQFF. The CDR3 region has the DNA TGTGCCAGCAGTACCCTGCGAGAGAGCTCCTACAATGAGCAGTTCTTC.

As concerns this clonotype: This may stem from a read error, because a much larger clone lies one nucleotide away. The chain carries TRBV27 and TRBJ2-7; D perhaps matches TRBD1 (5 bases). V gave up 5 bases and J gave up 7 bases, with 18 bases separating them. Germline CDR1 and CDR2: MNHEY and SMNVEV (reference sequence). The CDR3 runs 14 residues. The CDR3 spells CASSHRQLSREQYF. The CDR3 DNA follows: TGTGCCAGCAGTCACCGACAGCTATCAAGGGAGCAGTACTTC.

The CDR3, as DNA: TGTGCCAGCAGCTTATCCAGGTCTAACTATGGCTACACCTTC. Its translation is CASSLSRSNYGYTF. The chain has TRBV7-9 and TRBJ1-2; no definite D call. Trimming took 2 bases from V and 0 from J, leaving 7 bases between them. Germline CDR1 reads SEHNR; CDR2 reads FQNEAQ (reference sequence). The length of the CDR3 is 14 residues.

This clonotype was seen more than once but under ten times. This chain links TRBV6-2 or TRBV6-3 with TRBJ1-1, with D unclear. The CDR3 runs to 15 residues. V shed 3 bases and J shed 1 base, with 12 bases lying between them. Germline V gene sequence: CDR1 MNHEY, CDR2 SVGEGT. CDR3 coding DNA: TGTGCCAGCAGTTATATAACGACGGGGAACACTGAAGCTTTCTTT. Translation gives CASSYITTGNTEAFF.